This T cell receptor beta chain was recorded in a study of cytotoxic CD8 clonotypes in ibrutinib-treated CLL. V dropped 10 bases and J dropped 1 base, with 11 bases sitting between them. Looked up from germline, CDR1 is SNHLY and CDR2 is FYNNEI. This CDR3 comprises 12 residues. The protocol was immunoSEQ multiplex PCR, while the TCRdb copy is restricted to in-frame clones and leaves out a portion. The sample holds fewer than 400,000 clones, under 70% seen once. The starting material was PBMCs, obtained after 36 months of ibrutinib treatment. V is TRBV2 and J is TRBJ2-7, with D hard to call. This clonotype was sampled from a human donor with chronic lymphocytic leukemia. In nucleotides, the CDR3 is TGTGCCACGTCAGGTCCTTCCTACGAGCAGTACTTC. Amino acids: CATSGPSYEQYF.